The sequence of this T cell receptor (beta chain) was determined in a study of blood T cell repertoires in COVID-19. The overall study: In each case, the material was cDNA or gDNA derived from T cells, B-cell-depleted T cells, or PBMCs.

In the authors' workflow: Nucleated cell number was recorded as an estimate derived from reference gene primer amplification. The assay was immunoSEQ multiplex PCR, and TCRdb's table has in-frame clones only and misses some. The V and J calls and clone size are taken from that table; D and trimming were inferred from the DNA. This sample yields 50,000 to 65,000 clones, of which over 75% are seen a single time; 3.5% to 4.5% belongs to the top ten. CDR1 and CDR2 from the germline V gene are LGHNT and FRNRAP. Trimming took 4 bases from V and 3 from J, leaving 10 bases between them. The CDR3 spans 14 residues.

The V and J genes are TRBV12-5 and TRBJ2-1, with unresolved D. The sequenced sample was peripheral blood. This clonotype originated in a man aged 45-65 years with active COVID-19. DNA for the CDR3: TGTGCTAGTGGTTCGCCACCCAGCTACAATGAGCAGTTCTTC. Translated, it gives CASGSPPSYNEQFF.